A single sample is the source of the 30 T cell receptor beta chains below, sequenced in a study of blood T cell repertoires in COVID-19. The protocol was immunoSEQ multiplex PCR, while the TCRdb copy is restricted to in-frame clones and leaves out a portion. The table includes around 240,000 clones, roughly four fifths detected once. Sequencing was carried out using peripheral blood. These receptors came from an elderly woman with acute or convalescent COVID-19.

The V gene is TRBV6-6, the J gene TRBJ2-7; D is unclear. V lost 0 bases, J lost 3 bases, and 6 bases lay in between. The CDR3 contains 13 residues. In germline, CDR1 is MNHNY, CDR2 SVGAGI (reference sequence). CDR3: CASSYSTVYEQYF. The CDR3 DNA is TGTGCCAGCAGTTACTCAACGGTCTACGAGCAGTACTTC.

This chain connects TRBV6-5 to TRBJ2-2, with 8 bases identical to TRBD1. V was clipped by 8 bases and J by 1 base; unmatched bases: 3. This CDR3 is 14 amino acids long. The germline V gene encodes CDR1 MNHEY and CDR2 SVGAGI. DNA of the CDR3: TGTGCCAGCCGGGGGACAGGGAACACCGGGGAGCTGTTTTTT. Translation gives CASRGTGNTGELFF.

There are a few counts of this clone. The chain has TRBV3-1 (or the pseudogene TRBV3-2) and TRBJ1-2; 8 bases match TRBD1. Germline CDR1 LGHDT, CDR2 YNNKEL (reference sequence). Losses at the gene ends were 2 bases for V and 2 bases for J; bases not matched to a gene: 4. The CDR3 totals 15 residues. The CDR3 coding sequence is TGTGCCAGCAGCCAACGTTGGGACAGGAACTATGGCTACACCTTC. It yields the protein CASSQRWDRNYGYTF.

This chain joins TRBV9 and TRBJ2-5, with D perhaps matching TRBD2 (5 bases). Germline V lookup: CDR1 SGDLS, CDR2 YYNGEE. The CDR3 totals 15 residues. V was pared by 0 bases and J by 4 bases, with 13 bases between. Here the CDR3 reads CASSVGGPGPETQYF. CDR3 in DNA: TGTGCCAGCAGCGTAGGCGGGCCCGGCCCAGAGACCCAGTACTTC.

This rearrangement joins TRBV7-2 to TRBJ2-5; 16 bases are a match to TRBD2. The CDR3 totals 15 residues. Germline V gene lookup returns CDR1 SGHTA and CDR2 FQGNSA. Trimming removed 5 bases from V and 7 bases from J; junction bases left unmatched: 4. The CDR3 region has the DNA TGTGCCAGCAGCGCGGGACTAGCGGGAGGGGGGACCCAGTACTTC. Its translation is CASSAGLAGGGTQYF.

The chain combines TRBV7-2 with TRBJ2-7, with TRBD2 matching over 13 bases. Trimming cost V 2 bases and J 0 bases; bases outside gene matches: 4. Germline CDR1 SGHTA, CDR2 FQGNSA. The CDR3 length is 17 residues. This CDR3 reads CASSLSLAGGSSYEQYF. In DNA, the CDR3 is TGTGCCAGCAGCTTATCACTAGCGGGGGGGAGCTCCTACGAGCAGTACTTC.

This chain connects TRBV9 to TRBJ1-2; D not certain. CDR1 SGDLS and CDR2 YYNGEE come from the germline V gene. V lost 0 bases and J lost 4, with 13 bases in between. This CDR3 has 15 amino acids. CDR3 DNA sequence: TGTGCCAGCAGCGTAGATCAGCGTCTAAGCTATGGCTACACCTTC. Its protein is CASSVDQRLSYGYTF.

V and J are TRBV6-5 and TRBJ1-3, with D uncertain. Germline loops: CDR1 MNHEY, CDR2 SVGAGI. V gave up 6 bases and J gave up 0 bases, with 6 bases separating them. The CDR3 is made up of 13 amino acids. CDR3 protein: CASSGSSGNTIYF. CDR3 sequence (DNA): TGTGCCAGCAGCGGGAGCTCTGGAAACACCATATATTTT.

This clone was detected only once. The chain uses TRBV12-3 or TRBV12-4 and TRBJ1-6; no definite D call. V shed 1 base and J shed 11 bases, with 9 bases lying between them. This CDR3 is built from 13 residues. The CDR3 reads CASSLDRGTPLHF. For the CDR3, the DNA is TGTGCCAGCAGTTTAGATAGAGGGACACCCCTCCACTTT.

The V call is TRBV6-1, the J call TRBJ2-3, with TRBD1 as a possible D gene (7 bases). Per germline, CDR1 MNHNS and CDR2 SASEGT. The length of the CDR3 is 16 residues. V shed 4 bases and J shed 0 bases, with 14 bases lying between them. In nucleotides, the CDR3 is TGTGCCAGCAGTGGGGAGACAGGGACTAGCACAGATACGCAGTATTTT. It codes for CASSGETGTSTDTQYF.

This chain joins TRBV29-1 and TRBJ2-3; D may be TRBD1 (5 bases). The CDR3 has 12 residues. CDR1 and CDR2 (germline): SQVTM, ANQGSEA. V lost 6 bases and J lost 0, with 7 bases in between. The chain's CDR3 is CSVDKSTDTQYF. In DNA form, the CDR3 reads TGCAGCGTGGACAAGAGCACAGATACGCAGTATTTT.

The chain links TRBV28 to TRBJ1-5; weak D call: TRBD1 (6 bases). The CDR3 consists of 12 residues. Germline lookup yields CDR1 MDHEN and CDR2 SYDVKM. V lost 5 bases to trimming and J lost 6 bases, with 8 bases between them. CDR3 nucleotide sequence: TGTGCCAGCAGTGGCAGGGGTCAGCCCCAGCATTTT. It is translated as CASSGRGQPQHF.

This chain connects TRBV28 to TRBJ2-1, with 12 bases matching TRBD2. The CDR3 is made up of 18 amino acids. From germline, CDR1 is MDHEN and CDR2 SYDVKM. Trimming at V came to 5 bases and at J to 9 bases, leaving 17 bases not matched to a gene. CDR3 in amino acids: CASSVTHLAGGPETEQFF. DNA for the CDR3: TGTGCCAGCAGTGTTACCCACCTAGCGGGAGGGCCGGAAACTGAGCAGTTCTTC.

The genes are TRBV1 and TRBJ1-2; TRBD1 reflects the table's D call only, with no check against the DNA. TRBV1 counts as a pseudogene. The CDR3 sequence is 14 residues long. CDR3 nucleotide sequence: TGCACCAGCAGCCAAGCTGGTACACCCTATGGCTACACCTTC. Translated: CTSSQAGTPYGYTF.

The chain uses TRBV6-5 and TRBJ1-2; 8 bases map to TRBD1. The ends lost 2 bases at V and 4 bases at J; junction bases unmatched: 3. This CDR3 has 14 amino acids. Germline V gene sequence: CDR1 MNHEY, CDR2 SVGAGI. As DNA, the CDR3 is TGTGCCAGCAGTTACCAGGGACAGGTCTATGGCTACACCTTC. This encodes CASSYQGQVYGYTF.

The genes are TRBV24-1 and TRBJ2-3; D not resolved. Per germline, CDR1 KGHDR and CDR2 SFDVKD. The CDR3 totals 14 residues. V lost 6 bases and J lost 4, with 13 bases in between. The CDR3 region is CATSRQATSDTQYF. Written as DNA, the CDR3 is TGTGCCACCAGTCGGCAGGCGACGTCAGATACGCAGTATTTT.

V gene TRBV6-1 combines with J gene TRBJ1-5; 9 positions match TRBD1. Germline V gene lookup returns CDR1 MNHNS and CDR2 SASEGT. Losses at the gene ends were 2 bases for V and 6 bases for J; bases not matched to a gene: 8. This CDR3 region has 16 residues. In DNA, the CDR3 is TGTGCCAGCAGTGAACCGGGACAGGGACTTAGTCAGCCCCAGCATTTT. It translates to CASSEPGQGLSQPQHF.

This clone was observed a few times. The CDR3 loop is CAWTPRDRGYSTEAFF. CDR3 coding DNA: TGTGCCTGGACCCCTCGGGACAGGGGGTATAGCACTGAAGCTTTCTTT. The chain links TRBV30 to TRBJ1-1, with 11 bases lining up with TRBD1. The CDR3 sequence is 16 residues long. Unmatched junction bases numbered 11, after V lost 4 bases and J lost 4 bases. Germline V gene lookup returns CDR1 GTSNPN and CDR2 SVGIG (reference sequence).

This clone was observed a handful of times. This chain uses TRBV19 with TRBJ1-6; possibly TRBD1 for D (5 bases). The V and J ends lost 6 bases and 10 bases respectively, with 22 bases between them. Germline CDR1 and CDR2: LNHDA and SQIVND (reference sequence). The CDR3 runs to 16 residues. CDR3 DNA: TGTGCCAGTAGGCCGGGACTCCGGACAACGTACTCACCCCTCCACTTT. Protein product: CASRPGLRTTYSPLHF. Filled out from reference TRBV19 and TRBJ1-6, the complete variable domain reads DGGITQSPKYLFRKEGQNVTLSCEQNLNHDAMYWYRQDPGQGLRLIYYSQIVNDFQKGDIAEGYSVSREKKESFPLTVTSAQKNPTAFYLCASRPGLRTTYSPLHFGNGTRLTVT.

The chain employs TRBV7-9 and TRBJ2-1; weak D call: TRBD2 (6 bases). V gave up 5 bases and J gave up 5 bases, with 19 bases separating them. Germline CDR1 is SEHNR and CDR2 is FQNEAQ (reference sequence). This CDR3 region has 16 residues. The CDR3 sequence is CASSPRGGVTDNEQFF. Here the CDR3 DNA reads TGTGCCAGCAGCCCTCGCGGAGGGGTGACGGACAATGAGCAGTTCTTC.

This chain connects TRBV9 to TRBJ2-1; 7 bases line up with TRBD2. Germline trimming cut 3 bases from V and 3 bases from J; bases unmatched to any gene: 6. CDR3 length equals 15 residues. Germline CDR1 reads SGDLS; CDR2 reads YYNGEE. The CDR3 region has the DNA TGTGCCAGCAGCGCGCTAGCGGAAATCTACAATGAGCAGTTCTTC. Translation: CASSALAEIYNEQFF.

Worth noting for this clone: The same CDR3 can be traced to other DNA sequences in this sample. V gene TRBV29-1 combines with J gene TRBJ2-1, with 8 bases matching TRBD1. The CDR3 length is 14 residues. V gave up 6 bases and J gave up 5 bases; unmatched junction bases: 9. Germline V lookup: CDR1 SQVTM, CDR2 ANQGSEA. In DNA form, the CDR3 reads TGCAGCGTGGCGGGGCAGGGGGCCAACAATGAGCAGTTCTTC. It translates to CSVAGQGANNEQFF.

The genes are TRBV27 and TRBJ2-5; 8 bases are shared with TRBD1. The CDR3 has 15 residues. V shed 5 bases, J shed 5 bases, and the junction held 10 bases outside the gene matches. Germline V gene lookup returns CDR1 MNHEY and CDR2 SMNVEV (reference sequence). The CDR3 is CASSGNRGITETQYF. The CDR3 DNA reads as TGTGCCAGCAGTGGCAACAGGGGGATTACGGAGACCCAGTACTTC.

The chain carries TRBV12-3 or TRBV12-4 and TRBJ1-1, with 10 bases matching TRBD1. J gave up 5 bases and V 6 bases, and 3 bases lay outside the gene matches. The CDR3 consists of 13 residues. CDR3 residues: CASSQDRGTEAFF. The CDR3 nucleotides are TGTGCCAGCAGCCAGGACAGGGGGACTGAAGCTTTCTTT.

The rearrangement joins TRBV28 to TRBJ1-4; D ambiguous. CDR1 and CDR2 (germline): MDHEN, SYDVKM. This CDR3 has 15 residues. Trimming shortened V by 6 bases and J by 0 bases, and 11 bases separated the two germline ends. The DNA of the CDR3 is TGTGCCAGCAGCTATAACGGTGCAACTAATGAAAAACTGTTTTTT. It specifies CASSYNGATNEKLFF. Filled out from reference TRBV28 and TRBJ1-4, the complete variable domain reads DVKVTQSSRYLVKRTGEKVFLECVQDMDHENMFWYRQDPGLGLRLIYFSYDVKMKEKGDIPEGYSVSREKKERFSLILESASTNQTSMYLCASSYNGATNEKLFFGSGTQLSVL.

This chain's CDR3 is CASSQDQSGFSDTIYF. The CDR3 DNA follows: TGCGCCAGCAGCCAAGATCAATCAGGGTTCTCTGACACCATATATTTT. The chain joins TRBV4-3 to TRBJ1-3; D is possibly TRBD1 (5 bases). The V gene's germline CDR1 is LGHNA and CDR2 YSLEER. CDR3 length: 16 residues. The V gene lost 0 bases and the J gene lost 8 bases, with 17 bases spanning the gap.

This chain's CDR3 is CASSQDHRVSGANVLTF. CDR3 nucleotides: TGCGCCAGCAGCCAAGATCACAGGGTTTCTGGGGCCAACGTCCTGACTTTC. V and J are TRBV4-3 and TRBJ2-6; tentatively, D is TRBD1 (6 bases). The germline V gene has CDR1 LGHNA and CDR2 YSLEER. There are 17 residues in the CDR3. Trimming shortened V by 0 bases and J by 1 base, and 10 bases separated the two germline ends.

This chain joins TRBV6-5 and TRBJ1-2; D perhaps matches TRBD1 (6 bases). The germline V gene has CDR1 MNHEY and CDR2 SVGAGI. This CDR3 contains 13 residues. With 6 bases removed from V and 4 bases from J, the gap between germline ends came to 12 bases. The CDR3 sequence is CASSGQGGYGYTF. The DNA for the CDR3 is TGTGCCAGCAGCGGCCAAGGGGGCTATGGCTACACCTTC.

The chain carries TRBV23-1 and TRBJ1-3; no firm D call. TRBV23-1 is an ORF; its function is uncertain. V lost 2 bases and J 0 bases, leaving 8 bases between the germline ends. This CDR3 contains 15 residues. The CDR3 loop reads CASSQRRSSGNTIYF. CDR3 bases: TGCGCCAGCAGTCAACGAAGGAGCTCTGGAAACACCATATATTTT.

The rearrangement joins TRBV7-2 to TRBJ1-3, with TRBD1 matching over 8 bases. The CDR3 contains 16 residues. Germline V CDR1 and CDR2: SGHTA, FQGNSA. V shed 1 base, J shed 0 bases, and the junction held 2 bases outside the gene matches. CDR3 in amino acids: CASSLGGQASGNTIYF. The CDR3 DNA follows: TGTGCCAGCAGCTTAGGGGGACAGGCCTCTGGAAACACCATATATTTT. Supplemented by reference TRBV7-2 and TRBJ1-3, the full variable domain reads GAGVSQSPSNKVTEKGKDVELRCDPISGHTALYWYRQSLGQGLEFLIYFQGNSAPDKSGLPSDRFSAERTGGSVSTLTIQRTQQEDSAVYLCASSLGGQASGNTIYFGEGSWLTVV.